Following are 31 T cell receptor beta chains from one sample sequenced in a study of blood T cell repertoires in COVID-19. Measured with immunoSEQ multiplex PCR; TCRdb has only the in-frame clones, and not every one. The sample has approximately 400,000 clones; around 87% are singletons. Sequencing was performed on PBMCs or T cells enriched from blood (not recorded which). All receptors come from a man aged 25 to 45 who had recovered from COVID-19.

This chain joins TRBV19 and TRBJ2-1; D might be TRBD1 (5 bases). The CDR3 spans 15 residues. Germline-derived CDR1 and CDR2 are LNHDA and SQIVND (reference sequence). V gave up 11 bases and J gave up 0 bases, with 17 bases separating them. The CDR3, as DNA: TGTGCCGCTGCTAAGACAGCGTTCTCCTACAATGAGCAGTTCTTC. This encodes CAAAKTAFSYNEQFF. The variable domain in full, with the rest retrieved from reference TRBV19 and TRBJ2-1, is DGGITQSPKYLFRKEGQNVTLSCEQNLNHDAMYWYRQDPGQGLRLIYYSQIVNDFQKGDIAEGYSVSREKKESFPLTVTSAQKNPTAFYLCAAAKTAFSYNEQFFGPGTRLTVL.

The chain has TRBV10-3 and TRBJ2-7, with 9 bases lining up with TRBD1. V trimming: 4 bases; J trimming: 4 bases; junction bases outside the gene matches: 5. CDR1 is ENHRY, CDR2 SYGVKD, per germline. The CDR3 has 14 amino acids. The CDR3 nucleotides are TGTGCCATCAGTGGACAGGGGGTAGTTTACGAGCAGTACTTC. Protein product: CAISGQGVVYEQYF.

The CDR3 coding sequence is TGTGCCAGCAGCTTAAGGACAAGAGAGACCCAGTACTTC. Translating gives CASSLRTRETQYF. The rearrangement joins TRBV5-6 to TRBJ2-5; a possible D gene is TRBD1 (5 bases). The CDR3 consists of 13 residues. The V gene's germline CDR1 is SGHDT and CDR2 YYEEEE. V was cut by 2 bases and J by 4 bases, with 9 bases left in between.

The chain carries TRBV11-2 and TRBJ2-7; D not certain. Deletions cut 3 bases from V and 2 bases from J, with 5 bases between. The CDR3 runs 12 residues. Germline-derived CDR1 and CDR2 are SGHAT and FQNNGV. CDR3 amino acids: CASSLRPYEQYF. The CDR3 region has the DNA TGTGCCAGCAGCTTGAGGCCCTACGAGCAGTACTTC.

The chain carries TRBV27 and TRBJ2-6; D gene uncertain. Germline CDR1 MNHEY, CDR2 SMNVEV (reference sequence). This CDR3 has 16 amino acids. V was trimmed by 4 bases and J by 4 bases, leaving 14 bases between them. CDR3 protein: CASSSHTMSGANVLTF. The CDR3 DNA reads TGTGCCAGCAGTTCCCACACTATGTCCGGGGCCAACGTCCTGACTTTC.

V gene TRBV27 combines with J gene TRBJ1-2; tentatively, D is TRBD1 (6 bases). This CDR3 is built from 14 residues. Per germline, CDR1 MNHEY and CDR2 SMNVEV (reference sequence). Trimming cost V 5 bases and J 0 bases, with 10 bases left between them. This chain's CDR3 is CASSGDKSNYGYTF. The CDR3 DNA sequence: TGTGCCAGCAGTGGGGACAAGTCTAACTATGGCTACACCTTC.

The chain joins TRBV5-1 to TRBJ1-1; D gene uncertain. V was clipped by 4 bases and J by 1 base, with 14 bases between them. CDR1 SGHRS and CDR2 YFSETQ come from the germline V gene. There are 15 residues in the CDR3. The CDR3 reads CASSLRTDQNTEAFF. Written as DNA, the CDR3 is TGCGCCAGCAGCCTCAGGACTGACCAGAACACTGAAGCTTTCTTT.

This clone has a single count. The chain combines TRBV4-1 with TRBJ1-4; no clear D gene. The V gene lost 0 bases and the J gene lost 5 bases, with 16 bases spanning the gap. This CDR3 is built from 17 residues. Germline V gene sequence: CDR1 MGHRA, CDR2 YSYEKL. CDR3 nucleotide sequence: TGCGCCAGCAGCCAAGAGTCCTCCTTAATAGCAAATGAAAAACTGTTTTTT. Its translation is CASSQESSLIANEKLFF.

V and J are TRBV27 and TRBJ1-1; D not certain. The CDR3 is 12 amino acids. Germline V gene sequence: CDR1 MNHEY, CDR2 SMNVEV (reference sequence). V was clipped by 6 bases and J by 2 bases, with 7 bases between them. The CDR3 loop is CASSSSNTEAFF. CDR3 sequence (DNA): TGTGCCAGCAGCTCCTCCAACACTGAAGCTTTCTTT.

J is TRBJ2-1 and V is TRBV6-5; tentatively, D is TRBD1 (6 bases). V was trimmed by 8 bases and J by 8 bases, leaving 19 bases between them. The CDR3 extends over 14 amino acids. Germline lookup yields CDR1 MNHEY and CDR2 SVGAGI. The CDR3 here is CASHPTPSGDEQFF. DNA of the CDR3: TGTGCCAGCCACCCTACCCCCTCAGGGGATGAGCAGTTCTTC.

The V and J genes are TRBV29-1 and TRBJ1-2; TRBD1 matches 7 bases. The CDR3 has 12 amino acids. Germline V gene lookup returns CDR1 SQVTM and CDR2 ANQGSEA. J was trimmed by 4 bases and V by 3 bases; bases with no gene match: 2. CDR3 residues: CSVEGDSYGYTF. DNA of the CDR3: TGCAGCGTTGAGGGGGACAGCTATGGCTACACCTTC. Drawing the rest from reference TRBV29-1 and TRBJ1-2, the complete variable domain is SAVISQKPSRDICQRGTSLTIQCQVDSQVTMMFWYRQQPGQSLTLIATANQGSEATYESGFVIDKFPISRPNLTFSTLTVSNMSPEDSSIYLCSVEGDSYGYTFGSGTRLTVV.

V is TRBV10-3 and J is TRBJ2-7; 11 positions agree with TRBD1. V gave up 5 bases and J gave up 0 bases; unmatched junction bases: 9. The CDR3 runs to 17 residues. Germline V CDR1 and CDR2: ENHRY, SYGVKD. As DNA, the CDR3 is TGTGCCATCAGTACCACGGACAGGGGGCCGCGCTCCTACGAGCAGTACTTC. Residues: CAISTTDRGPRSYEQYF.

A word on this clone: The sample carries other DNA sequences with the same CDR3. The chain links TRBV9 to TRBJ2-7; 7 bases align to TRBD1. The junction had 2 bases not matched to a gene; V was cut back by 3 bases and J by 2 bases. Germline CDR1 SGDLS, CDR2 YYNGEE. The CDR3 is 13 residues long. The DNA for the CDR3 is TGTGCCAGCAGCGCAGGACAGGCCTACGAGCAGTACTTC. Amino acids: CASSAGQAYEQYF.

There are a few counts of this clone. In DNA, the CDR3 is TGTGCCAGCTCACCACGAATAGACAGGGGGTCTGGAAACACCATATATTTT. Protein product: CASSPRIDRGSGNTIYF. J is TRBJ1-3 and V is TRBV18; 9 nucleotides align to TRBD1. The J segment lost 1 base and the V segment lost 1 base, leaving 5 bases of the junction unmatched. This CDR3 is built from 17 residues. In germline, CDR1 is KGHSH, CDR2 LQKENI.

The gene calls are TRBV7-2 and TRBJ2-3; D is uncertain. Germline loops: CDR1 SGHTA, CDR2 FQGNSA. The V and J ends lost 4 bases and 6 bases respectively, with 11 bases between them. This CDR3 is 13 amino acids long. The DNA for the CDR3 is TGTGCCAGCAGCTCCCACCTAGTCGATACGCAGTATTTT. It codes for CASSSHLVDTQYF. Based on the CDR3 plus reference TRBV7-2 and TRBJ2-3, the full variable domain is GAGVSQSPSNKVTEKGKDVELRCDPISGHTALYWYRQSLGQGLEFLIYFQGNSAPDKSGLPSDRFSAERTGGSVSTLTIQRTQQEDSAVYLCASSSHLVDTQYFGPGTRLTVL.

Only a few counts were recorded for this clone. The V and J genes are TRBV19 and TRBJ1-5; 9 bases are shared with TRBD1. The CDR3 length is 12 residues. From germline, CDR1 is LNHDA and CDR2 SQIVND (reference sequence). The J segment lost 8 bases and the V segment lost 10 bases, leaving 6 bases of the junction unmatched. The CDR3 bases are TGTGCCACTGACAGGGGGAATAAGCCCCAGCATTTT. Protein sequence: CATDRGNKPQHF.

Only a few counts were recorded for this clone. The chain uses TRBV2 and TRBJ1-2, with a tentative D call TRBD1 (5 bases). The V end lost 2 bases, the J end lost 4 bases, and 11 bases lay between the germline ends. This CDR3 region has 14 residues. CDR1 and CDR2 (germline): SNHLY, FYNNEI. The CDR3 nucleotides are TGTGCCAGCAGTGAAAGTGGGGCAGTCTATGGCTACACCTTC. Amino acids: CASSESGAVYGYTF.

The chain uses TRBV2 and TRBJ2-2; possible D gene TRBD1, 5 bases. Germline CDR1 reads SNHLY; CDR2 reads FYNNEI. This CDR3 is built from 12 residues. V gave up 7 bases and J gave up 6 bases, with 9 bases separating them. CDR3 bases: TGTGCCAGCAAGGGGAATCCCGGGGAGCTGTTTTTT. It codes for CASKGNPGELFF.

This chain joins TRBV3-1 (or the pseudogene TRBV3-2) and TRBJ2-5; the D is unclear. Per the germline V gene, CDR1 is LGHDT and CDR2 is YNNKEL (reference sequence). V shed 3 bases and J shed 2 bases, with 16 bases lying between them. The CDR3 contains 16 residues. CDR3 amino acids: CASSHRQFSMQETQYF. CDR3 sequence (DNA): TGTGCCAGCAGCCATAGACAATTTTCAATGCAAGAGACCCAGTACTTC.

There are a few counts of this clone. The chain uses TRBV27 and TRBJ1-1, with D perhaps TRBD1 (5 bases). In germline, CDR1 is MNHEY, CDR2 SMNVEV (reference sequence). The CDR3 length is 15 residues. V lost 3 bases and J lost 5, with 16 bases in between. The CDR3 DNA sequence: TGTGCCAGCAGTTTGGTCCGGGGGTTGGGGACTGAAGCTTTCTTT. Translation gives CASSLVRGLGTEAFF.

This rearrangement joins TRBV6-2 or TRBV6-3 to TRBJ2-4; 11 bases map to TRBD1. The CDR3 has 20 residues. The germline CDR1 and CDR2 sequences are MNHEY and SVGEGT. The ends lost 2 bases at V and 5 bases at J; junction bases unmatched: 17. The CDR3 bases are TGTGCCAGCAGTTACCTTCGTGACAGGAAGGGGGACAGGGGGGAAAACATTCAGTACTTC. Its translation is CASSYLRDRKGDRGENIQYF.

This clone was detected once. The CDR3 sequence: CASSQEIDRADSPLHF. The CDR3 nucleotides read TGTGCCAGCAGCCAAGAAATCGACAGGGCTGATTCACCCCTCCACTTT. The chain links TRBV4-2 to TRBJ1-6; 7 bases map to TRBD1. This CDR3 is 16 amino acids long. Germline V CDR1 and CDR2: LGHNA, YNFKEQ. V was clipped by 0 bases and J by 8 bases; unmatched bases: 7.

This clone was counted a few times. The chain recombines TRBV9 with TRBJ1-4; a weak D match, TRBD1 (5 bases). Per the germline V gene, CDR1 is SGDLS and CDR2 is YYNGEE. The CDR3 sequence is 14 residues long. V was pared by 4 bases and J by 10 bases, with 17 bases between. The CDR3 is CASSSGSLGGKLFF. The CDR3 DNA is TGTGCCAGCAGCTCAGGAAGCCTGGGGGGAAAACTGTTTTTT.

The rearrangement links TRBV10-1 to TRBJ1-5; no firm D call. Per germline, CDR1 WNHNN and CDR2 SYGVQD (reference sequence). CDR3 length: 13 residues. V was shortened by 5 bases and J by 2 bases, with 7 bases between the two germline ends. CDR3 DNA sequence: TGCGCCAGCAGTTCCCGGGGCAATCAGCCCCAGCATTTT. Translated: CASSSRGNQPQHF.

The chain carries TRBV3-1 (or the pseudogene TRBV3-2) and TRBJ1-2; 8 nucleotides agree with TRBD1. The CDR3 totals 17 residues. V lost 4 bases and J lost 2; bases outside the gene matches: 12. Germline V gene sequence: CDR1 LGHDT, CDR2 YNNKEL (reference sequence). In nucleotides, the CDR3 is TGTGCCAGCAGCCTGGGACAGGTGAAGCGCTTCAACTATGGCTACACCTTC. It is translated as CASSLGQVKRFNYGYTF.

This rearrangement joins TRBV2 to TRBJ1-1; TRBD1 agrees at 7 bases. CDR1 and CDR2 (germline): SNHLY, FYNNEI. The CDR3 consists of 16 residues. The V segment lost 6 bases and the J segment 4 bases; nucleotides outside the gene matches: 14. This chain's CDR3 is CASRVEGGSFITEAFF. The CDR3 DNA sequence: TGTGCCAGCAGAGTAGAAGGGGGCTCGTTTATCACTGAAGCTTTCTTT.

Written as DNA, the CDR3 is TGTGCCAGCAGTCCCCTTCCCTCACCCCTCCACTTT. Residues: CASSPLPSPLHF. The chain joins TRBV6-5 to TRBJ1-6; D gene ambiguous. CDR3 length: 12 amino acids. The V end was cut by 5 bases, the J end by 10 bases, with 9 bases between. The germline V gene encodes CDR1 MNHEY and CDR2 SVGAGI.

This CDR3 is CASSQAGYGYTF. The DNA of the CDR3 is TGTGCCAGCAGCCAAGCGGGGTATGGCTACACCTTC. V and J are TRBV3-1 (or the pseudogene TRBV3-2) and TRBJ1-2; the D is unclear. V gave up 1 base and J gave up 5 bases, with 5 bases separating them. The CDR3 runs to 12 residues. Germline V lookup: CDR1 LGHDT, CDR2 YNNKEL (reference sequence).

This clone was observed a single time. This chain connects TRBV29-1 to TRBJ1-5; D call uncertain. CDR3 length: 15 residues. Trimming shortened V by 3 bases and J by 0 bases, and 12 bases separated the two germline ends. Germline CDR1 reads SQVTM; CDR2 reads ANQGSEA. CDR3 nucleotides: TGCAGCGTTGATCGGGGAGGAGTTAGCAATCAGCCCCAGCATTTT. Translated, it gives CSVDRGGVSNQPQHF.

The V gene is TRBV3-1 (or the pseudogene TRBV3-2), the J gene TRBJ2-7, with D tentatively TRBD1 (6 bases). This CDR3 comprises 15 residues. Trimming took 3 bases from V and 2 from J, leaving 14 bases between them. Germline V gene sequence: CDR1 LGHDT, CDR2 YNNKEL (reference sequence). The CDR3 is CASSQGTNPTYEQYF. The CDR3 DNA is TGTGCCAGCAGCCAGGGGACAAATCCAACCTACGAGCAGTACTTC.

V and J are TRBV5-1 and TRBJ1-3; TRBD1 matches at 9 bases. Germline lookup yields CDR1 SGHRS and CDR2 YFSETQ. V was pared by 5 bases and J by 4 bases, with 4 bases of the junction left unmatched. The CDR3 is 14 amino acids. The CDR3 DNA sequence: TGCGCCAGCAGAACCGGGACAGGGGGAAACACCATATATTTT. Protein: CASRTGTGGNTIYF.